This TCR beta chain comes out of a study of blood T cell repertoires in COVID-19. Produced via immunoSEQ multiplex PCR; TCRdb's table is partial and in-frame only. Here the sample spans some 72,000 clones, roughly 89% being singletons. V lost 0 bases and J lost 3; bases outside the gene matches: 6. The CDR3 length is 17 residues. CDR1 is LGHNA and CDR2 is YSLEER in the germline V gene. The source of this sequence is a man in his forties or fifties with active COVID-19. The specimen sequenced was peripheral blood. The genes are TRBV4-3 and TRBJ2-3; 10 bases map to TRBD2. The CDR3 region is CASSQDTTSGVTDTQYF. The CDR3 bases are TGCGCCAGCAGCCAAGACACAACTAGCGGGGTAACAGATACGCAGTATTTT.